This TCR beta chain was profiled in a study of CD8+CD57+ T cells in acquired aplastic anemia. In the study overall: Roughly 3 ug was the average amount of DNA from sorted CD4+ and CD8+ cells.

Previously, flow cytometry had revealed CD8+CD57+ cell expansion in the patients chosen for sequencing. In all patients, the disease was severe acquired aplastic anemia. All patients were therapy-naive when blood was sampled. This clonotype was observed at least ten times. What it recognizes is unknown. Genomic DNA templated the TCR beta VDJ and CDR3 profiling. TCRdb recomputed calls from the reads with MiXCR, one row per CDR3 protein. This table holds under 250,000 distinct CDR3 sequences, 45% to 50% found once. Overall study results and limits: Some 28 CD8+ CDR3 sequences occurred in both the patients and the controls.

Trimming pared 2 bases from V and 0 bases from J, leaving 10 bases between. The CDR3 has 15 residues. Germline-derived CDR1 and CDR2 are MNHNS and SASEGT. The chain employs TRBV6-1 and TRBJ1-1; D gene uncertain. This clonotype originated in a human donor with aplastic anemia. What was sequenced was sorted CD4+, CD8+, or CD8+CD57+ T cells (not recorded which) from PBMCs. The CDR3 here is CASSEMRGMNTEAFF. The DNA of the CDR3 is TGTGCCAGCAGTGAAATGCGGGGAATGAACACTGAAGCTTTCTTT.